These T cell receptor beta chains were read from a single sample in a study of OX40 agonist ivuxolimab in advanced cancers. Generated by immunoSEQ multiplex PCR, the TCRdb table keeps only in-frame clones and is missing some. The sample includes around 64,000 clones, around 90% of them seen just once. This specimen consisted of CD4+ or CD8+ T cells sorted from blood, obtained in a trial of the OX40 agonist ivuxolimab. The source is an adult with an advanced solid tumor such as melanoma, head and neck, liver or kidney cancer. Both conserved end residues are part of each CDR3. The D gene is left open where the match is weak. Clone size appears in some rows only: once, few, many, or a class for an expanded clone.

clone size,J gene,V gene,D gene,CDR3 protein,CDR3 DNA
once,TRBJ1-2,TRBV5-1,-,CASSSGYYGYTF,TGCGCCAGCAGCTCCGGATACTATGGCTACACCTTC
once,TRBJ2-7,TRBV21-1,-,CASSKGGAEPGQLYEQYF,TGTGCCAGCAGCAAAGGCGGCGCTGAGCCGGGACAGCTCTACGAGCAGTACTTC
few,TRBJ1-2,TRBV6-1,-,CASRAGKGLSGYTF,TGTGCCAGCAGGGCCGGCAAGGGCTTGAGTGGCTACACCTTC
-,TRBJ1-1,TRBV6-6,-,CASKRRGNTEAFF,TGTGCCAGCAAGCGCAGGGGGAACACTGAAGCTTTCTTT
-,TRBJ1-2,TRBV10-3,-,CAISSGWSYTF,TGTGCCATCAGTTCGGGGTGGAGCTACACCTTC
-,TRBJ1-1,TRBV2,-,CASSLGPEAFF,TGTGCCAGCAGTCTCGGCCCTGAAGCTTTCTTT
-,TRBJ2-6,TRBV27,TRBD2,CASRGEGLRPGANVLTF,TGTGCCAGCAGGGGGGAGGGCCTCCGGCCTGGGGCCAACGTCCTGACTTTC
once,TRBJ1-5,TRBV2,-,CASSERTRGQPQHF,TGTGCCAGCAGTGAACGGACACGGGGTCAGCCCCAGCATTTT
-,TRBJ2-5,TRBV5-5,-,CASSPGLGVETQYF,TGTGCCAGCAGCCCGGGACTGGGTGTGGAGACCCAGTACTTC
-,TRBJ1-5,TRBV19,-,CASSRDTDSNQPQHF,TGTGCCAGTAGTAGGGACACCGATAGCAATCAGCCCCAGCATTTT
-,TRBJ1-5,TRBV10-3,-,CAISEQGALQPQHF,TGTGCCATCAGTGAACAGGGCGCCCTGCAGCCCCAGCATTTT
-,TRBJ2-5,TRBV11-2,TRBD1,CASSPRQGLGEQYF,TGTGCCAGCAGCCCGAGACAGGGGCTGGGGGAGCAGTACTTC
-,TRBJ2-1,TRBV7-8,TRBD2,CASSSSGGAFSEQFF,TGTGCCAGCAGCTCTAGCGGGGGAGCCTTTTCTGAGCAGTTCTTC
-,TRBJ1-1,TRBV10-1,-,CASSEWVNTEAFF,TGCGCCAGCAGTGAGTGGGTGAACACTGAAGCTTTCTTT
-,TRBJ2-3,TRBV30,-,CAWSVPGQGTDTQYF,TGTGCCTGGAGTGTCCCGGGCCAAGGCACAGATACGCAGTATTTT
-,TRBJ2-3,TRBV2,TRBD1,CASSFDRAGLF,TGTGCCAGCAGCTTTGACAGGGCGGGCCTCTTT
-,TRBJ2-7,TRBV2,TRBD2,CASSPGTSGRYEQYF,TGTGCCAGCAGTCCCGGGACTAGCGGGAGATACGAGCAGTACTTC
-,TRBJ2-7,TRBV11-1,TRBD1,CASSTGTGLYEQYF,TGTGCCAGCAGTACCGGGACAGGACTCTACGAGCAGTACTTC
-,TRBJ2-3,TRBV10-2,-,CASSERVGGTDTQYF,TGCGCCAGCAGTGAGAGGGTAGGGGGCACAGATACGCAGTATTTT
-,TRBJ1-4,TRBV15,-,CATSRGGLEKLFF,TGTGCCACCAGCAGAGGGGGGCTCGAAAAACTGTTTTTT
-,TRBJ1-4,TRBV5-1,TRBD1,CASNRGGGTANEKLFF,TGCGCCAGCAACCGGGGTGGCGGGACAGCAAATGAAAAACTGTTTTTT
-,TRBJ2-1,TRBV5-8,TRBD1,CASSRGGQAYNEQFF,TGTGCCAGCAGTCGAGGGGGACAGGCCTACAATGAGCAGTTCTTC
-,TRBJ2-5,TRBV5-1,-,CASSYSGLYQETQYF,TGCGCCAGCAGCTATTCCGGGCTGTACCAAGAGACCCAGTACTTC
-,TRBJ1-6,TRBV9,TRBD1,CASSQGQVSPLHF,TGTGCCAGCAGCCAAGGACAGGTTTCACCCCTCCACTTT
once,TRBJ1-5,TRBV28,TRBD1,CASRPLLRGGDQPQHF,TGTGCCAGCAGACCTCTCCTCAGGGGGGGGGATCAGCCCCAGCATTTT
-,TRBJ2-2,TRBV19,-,CASSISRVPGELFF,TGTGCCAGTAGTATATCCAGGGTCCCCGGGGAGCTGTTTTTT
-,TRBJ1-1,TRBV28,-,CASGQMNTEAFF,TGTGCCAGCGGACAAATGAACACTGAAGCTTTCTTT